This is a list of T cell receptor beta chains from one sample in a study of tumor-infiltrating lymphocytes in primary liver carcinoma. Using its own MiXCR run on the multiplex PCR reads, TCRdb lists one record per CDR3 protein. The data show approximately 340,000 distinct CDR3 sequences, less than 65% seen once. Sequencing was done on a sample of peripheral blood. The receptors derive from a man in his forties or fifties with primary liver carcinoma and hepatitis B virus infection. CDR3s include the opening cysteine and the closing phenylalanine or tryptophan. Each record gives: J gene, V gene, CDR3 protein.

J gene: TRBJ2-7; V gene: TRBV11-2; CDR3 protein: CDNRSGLGSYEQYF
J gene: TRBJ1-3; V gene: TRBV11-2; CDR3 protein: CASSSREIGGDTIYF
J gene: TRBJ2-7; V gene: TRBV28; CDR3 protein: CASSSSIREQYF
J gene: TRBJ1-5; V gene: TRBV20-1; CDR3 protein: CSASLGNQPQHF
J gene: TRBJ1-5; V gene: TRBV6-5; CDR3 protein: CATRAGYNQPQHF
J gene: TRBJ2-1; V gene: TRBV30; CDR3 protein: CASTLGNEQFF
J gene: TRBJ1-1; V gene: TRBV4-3; CDR3 protein: CASSPGQANTEAFF
J gene: TRBJ2-7; V gene: TRBV11-2; CDR3 protein: CACRPVLSYEQYF
J gene: TRBJ2-4; V gene: TRBV6-1; CDR3 protein: CTSSVRLAGAGAKNIQYF
J gene: TRBJ1-5; V gene: TRBV12-3/TRBV12-4; CDR3 protein: CASSRPGQPQHF
J gene: TRBJ2-5; V gene: TRBV11-2; CDR3 protein: CTSSLDRVFGTQYF
J gene: TRBJ2-7; V gene: TRBV5-6; CDR3 protein: CASSLFLAGVYEQYF